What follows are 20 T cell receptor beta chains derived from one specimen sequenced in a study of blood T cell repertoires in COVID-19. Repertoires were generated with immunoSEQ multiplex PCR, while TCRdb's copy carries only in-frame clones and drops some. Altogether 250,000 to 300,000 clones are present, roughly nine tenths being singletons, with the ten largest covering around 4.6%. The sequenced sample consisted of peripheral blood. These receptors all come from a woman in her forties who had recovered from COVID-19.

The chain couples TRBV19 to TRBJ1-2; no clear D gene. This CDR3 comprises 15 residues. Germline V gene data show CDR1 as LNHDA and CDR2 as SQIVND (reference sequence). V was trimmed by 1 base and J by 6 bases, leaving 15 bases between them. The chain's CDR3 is CASSIVAGLQDGYTF. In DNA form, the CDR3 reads TGTGCCAGTAGTATAGTGGCTGGGCTTCAGGATGGCTACACCTTC.

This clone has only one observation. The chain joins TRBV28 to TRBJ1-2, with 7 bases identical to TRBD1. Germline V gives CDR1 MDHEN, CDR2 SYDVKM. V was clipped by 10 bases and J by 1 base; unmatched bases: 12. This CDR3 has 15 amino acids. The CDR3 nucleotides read TGTGCCATTCCATCGGACAGGTTCCTTAACTATGGCTACACCTTC. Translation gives CAIPSDRFLNYGYTF.

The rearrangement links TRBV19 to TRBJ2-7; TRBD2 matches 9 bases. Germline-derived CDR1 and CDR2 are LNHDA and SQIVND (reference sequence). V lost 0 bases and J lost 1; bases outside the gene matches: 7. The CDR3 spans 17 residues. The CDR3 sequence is CASSIETSGSGSYEQYV. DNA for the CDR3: TGTGCCAGTAGTATAGAAACTAGCGGGTCCGGTTCCTACGAGCAGTACGTC.

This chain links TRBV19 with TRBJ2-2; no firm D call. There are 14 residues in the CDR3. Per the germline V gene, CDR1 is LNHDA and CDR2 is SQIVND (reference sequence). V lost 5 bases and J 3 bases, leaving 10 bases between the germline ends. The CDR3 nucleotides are TGTGCCAGTAGTGGGCAGTCCTACACCGGGGAGCTGTTTTTT. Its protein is CASSGQSYTGELFF.

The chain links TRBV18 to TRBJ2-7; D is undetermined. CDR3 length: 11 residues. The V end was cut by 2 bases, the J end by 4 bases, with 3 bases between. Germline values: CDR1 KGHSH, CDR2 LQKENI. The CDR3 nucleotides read TGTGCCAGCTCACCAGAGTACGAGCAGTACTTC. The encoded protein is CASSPEYEQYF.

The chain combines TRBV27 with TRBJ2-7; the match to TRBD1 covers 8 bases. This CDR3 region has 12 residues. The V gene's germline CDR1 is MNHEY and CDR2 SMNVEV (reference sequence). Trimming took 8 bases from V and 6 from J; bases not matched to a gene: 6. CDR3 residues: CASGGQGGEQYV. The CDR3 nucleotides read TGTGCCAGCGGAGGACAGGGTGGCGAGCAGTACGTC.

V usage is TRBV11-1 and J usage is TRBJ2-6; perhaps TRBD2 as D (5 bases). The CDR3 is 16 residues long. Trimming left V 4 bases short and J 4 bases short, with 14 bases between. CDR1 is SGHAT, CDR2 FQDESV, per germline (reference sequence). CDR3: CASSYTGGSGANVLTF. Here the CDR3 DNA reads TGTGCCAGCAGCTACACCGGAGGCTCCGGGGCCAACGTCCTGACTTTC.

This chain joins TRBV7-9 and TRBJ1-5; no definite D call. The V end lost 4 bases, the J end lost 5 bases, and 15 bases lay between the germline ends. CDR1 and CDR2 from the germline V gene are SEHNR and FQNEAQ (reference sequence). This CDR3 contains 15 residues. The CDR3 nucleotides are TGTGCCAGCAGCTCAGATACAGCTTCGTATCAGCCCCAGCATTTT. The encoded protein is CASSSDTASYQPQHF.

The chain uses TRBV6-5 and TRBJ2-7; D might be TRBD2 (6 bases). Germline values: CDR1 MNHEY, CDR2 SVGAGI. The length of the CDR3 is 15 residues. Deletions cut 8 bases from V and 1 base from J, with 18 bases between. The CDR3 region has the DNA TGTGCCAGCCCTTCGGGGAGGTTTCCTTCCTACGAGCAGTACTTC. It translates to CASPSGRFPSYEQYF.

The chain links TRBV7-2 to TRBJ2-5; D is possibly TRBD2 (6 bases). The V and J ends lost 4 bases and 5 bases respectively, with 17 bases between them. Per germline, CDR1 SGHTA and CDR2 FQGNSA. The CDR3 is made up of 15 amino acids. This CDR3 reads CASSYTSTGGETQYF. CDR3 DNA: TGTGCCAGCAGCTACACCAGTACAGGAGGGGAGACCCAGTACTTC.

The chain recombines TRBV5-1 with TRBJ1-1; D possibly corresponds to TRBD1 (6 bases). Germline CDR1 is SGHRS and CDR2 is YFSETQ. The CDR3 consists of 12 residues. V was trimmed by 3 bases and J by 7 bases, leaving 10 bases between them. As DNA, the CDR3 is TGCGCCAGCAGCTCAAAGGACAGTGAAGCTTTCTTT. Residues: CASSSKDSEAFF.

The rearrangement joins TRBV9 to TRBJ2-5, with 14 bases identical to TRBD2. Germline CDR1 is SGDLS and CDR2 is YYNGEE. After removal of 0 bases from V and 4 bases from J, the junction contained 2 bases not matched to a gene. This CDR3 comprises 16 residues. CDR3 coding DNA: TGTGCCAGCAGCGTAGGGACTAGCGGGGGGATAGAGACCCAGTACTTC. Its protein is CASSVGTSGGIETQYF.

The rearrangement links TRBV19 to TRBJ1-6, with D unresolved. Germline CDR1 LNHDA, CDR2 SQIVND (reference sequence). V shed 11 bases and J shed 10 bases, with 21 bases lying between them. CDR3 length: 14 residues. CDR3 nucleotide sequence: TGTGCCTCCCAACGGGATTCCACCAGGTCACCCCTCCACTTT. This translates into CASQRDSTRSPLHF.

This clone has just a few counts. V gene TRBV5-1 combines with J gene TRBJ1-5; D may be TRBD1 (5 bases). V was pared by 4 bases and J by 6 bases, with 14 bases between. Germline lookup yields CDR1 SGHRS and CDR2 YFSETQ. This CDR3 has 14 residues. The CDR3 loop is CASSSDQGSQPQHF. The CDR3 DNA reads TGCGCCAGCAGCAGCGACCAGGGAAGTCAGCCCCAGCATTTT. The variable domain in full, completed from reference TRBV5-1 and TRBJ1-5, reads KAGVTQTPRYLIKTRGQQVTLSCSPISGHRSVSWYQQTPGQGLQFLFEYFSETQRNKGNFPGRFSGRQFSNSRSEMNVSTLELGDSALYLCASSSDQGSQPQHFGDGTRLSIL.

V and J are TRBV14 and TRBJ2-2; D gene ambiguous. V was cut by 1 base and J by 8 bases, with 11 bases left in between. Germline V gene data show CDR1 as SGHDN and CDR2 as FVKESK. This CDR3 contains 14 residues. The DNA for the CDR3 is TGTGCCAGCAGCCAAGTGACGTACGGGGGGGAGCTGTTTTTT. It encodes CASSQVTYGGELFF.

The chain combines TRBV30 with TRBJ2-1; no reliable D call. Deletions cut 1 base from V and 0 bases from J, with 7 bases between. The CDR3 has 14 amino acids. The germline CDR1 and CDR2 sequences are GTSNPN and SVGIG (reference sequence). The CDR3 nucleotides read TGTGCCTGGAGTGGTCTGAGCTCCTACAATGAGCAGTTCTTC. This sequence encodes CAWSGLSSYNEQFF.

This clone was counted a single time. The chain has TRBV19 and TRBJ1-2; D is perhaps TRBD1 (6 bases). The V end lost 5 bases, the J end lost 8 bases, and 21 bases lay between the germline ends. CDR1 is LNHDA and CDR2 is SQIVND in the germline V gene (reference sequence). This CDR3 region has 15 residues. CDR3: CASSADQLGAGGYTF. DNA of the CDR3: TGTGCCAGTAGTGCCGATCAACTGGGGGCTGGGGGCTACACCTTC.

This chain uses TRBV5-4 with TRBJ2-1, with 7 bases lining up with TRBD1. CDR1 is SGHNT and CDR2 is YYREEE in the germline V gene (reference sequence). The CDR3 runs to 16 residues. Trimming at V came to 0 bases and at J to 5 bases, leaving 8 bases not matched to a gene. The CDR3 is CASSLDRGTWDNEQFF. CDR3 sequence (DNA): TGTGCCAGCAGCTTGGACAGGGGCACATGGGACAATGAGCAGTTCTTC.

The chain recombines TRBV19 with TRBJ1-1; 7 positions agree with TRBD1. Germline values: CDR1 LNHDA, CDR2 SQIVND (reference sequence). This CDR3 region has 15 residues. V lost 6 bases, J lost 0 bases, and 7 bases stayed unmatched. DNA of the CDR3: TGTGCCAGTAGAGAGGACAGGACCTTGAACACTGAAGCTTTCTTT. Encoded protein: CASREDRTLNTEAFF.

The CDR3 bases are TGCGCCAGCAGCCTACGACAGCGGGGGGAGGGGAAGACAGATACGCAGTATTTT. As protein: CASSLRQRGEGKTDTQYF. This chain joins TRBV4-1 and TRBJ2-3; 9 nucleotides match TRBD2. The germline V gene has CDR1 MGHRA and CDR2 YSYEKL. This CDR3 has 18 residues. V lost 4 bases, J lost 3 bases, and 14 bases stayed unmatched.